These 30 T cell receptor beta chains share one sample of origin, sequenced in a study of T cells in Graves' hyperthyroidism and ophthalmopathy. The source material, RNA transcripts, was used to amplify TCR beta CDR3 regions. Using the HTBI primer set, a first-round RT-PCR was run on the TCR CDR3. TCRdb called the multiplex PCR reads again in MiXCR, with one record for every CDR3 protein. Here the sample spans under 350,000 distinct CDR3 sequences, over 15% being singletons. Sequencing used blood. Source of these receptors: a woman in her sixties or seventies with Graves' ophthalmopathy.

This clonotype turned up a few times. V and J are TRBV25-1 and TRBJ2-3; D possibly uses TRBD1 or TRBD2 (5 bases each). Looked up from germline, CDR1 is MGHDK and CDR2 is SYGVNS. Between the trimmed V and J ends, which lost 4 bases and 1 base, there was a span of 15 bases. The CDR3 has 16 amino acids. CDR3 protein: CASSGDLGTGTDTQYF. For the CDR3, the DNA is TGTGCCAGCAGTGGAGACCTCGGGACGGGCACAGATACGCAGTATTTT.

This clonotype was seen more than once but under ten times. This chain uses TRBV7-8 with TRBJ1-2; D is ambiguous. CDR1 and CDR2 (germline): SGHVS, FQNEAQ. This CDR3 is built from 14 residues. Trimming shortened V by 5 bases and J by 3 bases, and 13 bases separated the two germline ends. CDR3 bases: TGTGCCAGCAGCCCCCGGGAGTCAGACTATGGCTACACCTTC. This translates into CASSPRESDYGYTF.

The rearrangement joins TRBV7-3 to TRBJ2-5, with 7 bases aligning to TRBD1. The V gene's germline CDR1 is SGHTA and CDR2 FQGTGA. This CDR3 is 14 amino acids long. J gave up 4 bases and V 5 bases, and 7 bases lay outside the gene matches. Here the CDR3 reads CASSKTGWAETQYF. CDR3 nucleotides: TGTGCCAGCAGCAAGACAGGGTGGGCAGAGACCCAGTACTTC. The full variable domain, with the rest looked up from reference TRBV7-3 and TRBJ2-5, is GAGVSQTPSNKVTEKGKYVELRCDPISGHTALYWYRQSLGQGPEFLIYFQGTGAADDSGLPNDRFFAVRPEGSVSTLKIQRTERGDSAVYLCASSKTGWAETQYFGPGTRLLVL.

This clonotype showed up many times. The chain combines TRBV18 with TRBJ2-5, with 8 nucleotides matching TRBD1. The ends lost 3 bases at V and 2 bases at J; junction bases unmatched: 2. The CDR3 consists of 14 residues. Germline V CDR1 and CDR2: KGHSH, LQKENI. The CDR3 is CASSPRQGQETQYF. CDR3 DNA: TGTGCCAGCTCACCCCGACAGGGGCAAGAGACCCAGTACTTC.

This clonotype appeared a few times. The chain combines TRBV10-3 with TRBJ1-2; D remains ambiguous. Germline-derived CDR1 and CDR2 are ENHRY and SYGVKD. V gave up 3 bases and J gave up 10 bases, with 12 bases separating them. This CDR3 has 12 residues. CDR3 DNA: TGTGCCATCAGTGATCCGGGGAGGACCTACACCTTC. Protein product: CAISDPGRTYTF.

The table lists this clonotype with a few counts. The V and J genes are TRBV18 and TRBJ2-4, with a possible D match to TRBD2 (6 bases). V gave up 6 bases and J gave up 4 bases, with 10 bases separating them. Looked up from germline, CDR1 is KGHSH and CDR2 is LQKENI. The CDR3 contains 13 residues. As DNA, the CDR3 is TGTGCCAGCTCCTCAGGGACTAAAAACATTCAGTACTTC. It translates to CASSSGTKNIQYF.

This clonotype was seen repeatedly, ten times or more. The chain joins TRBV12-3 or TRBV12-4 to TRBJ1-2; D unresolved. V was trimmed by 2 bases and J by 4 bases, leaving 2 bases between them. This CDR3 region has 11 residues. The CDR3 spells CASSLLYGYTF. The CDR3 coding sequence is TGTGCCAGCAGTTTACTCTATGGCTACACCTTC.

This clonotype occurred a few times. The V and J genes are TRBV6-1 and TRBJ1-5; no clear D gene. The CDR3 consists of 13 residues. Germline assignment: CDR1 MNHNS and CDR2 SASEGT. Trimming removed 8 bases from V and 7 bases from J, with 15 bases in between. CDR3 bases: TGTGCCAGCTGCAAAAGTGGGCGGCAGCCCCAGCATTTT. This sequence encodes CASCKSGRQPQHF.

This clonotype was seen a few times. The chain links TRBV5-1 to TRBJ1-6; unclear D gene. V dropped 0 bases and J dropped 3 bases, with 13 bases sitting between them. Germline V gives CDR1 SGHRS, CDR2 YFSETQ. This CDR3 spans 17 amino acids. The CDR3 nucleotides are TGCGCCAGCAGCTTGGGTCGGAGAGAACACTATAATTCACCCCTCCACTTT. This sequence encodes CASSLGRREHYNSPLHF.

This clonotype was counted at least ten times. The chain uses TRBV7-9 and TRBJ2-3; D is perhaps TRBD1 (7 bases). This CDR3 comprises 14 residues. Trimming removed 4 bases at V and 5 bases at J, with 13 bases between. Germline-derived CDR1 and CDR2 are SEHNR and FQNEAQ (reference sequence). CDR3 bases: TGTGCCAGCAGCTGGTACAGGGGAGGAGATACGCAGTATTTT. Translated, it gives CASSWYRGGDTQYF.

The chain couples TRBV6-1 to TRBJ2-7; D remains unclear. The V gene's germline CDR1 is MNHNS and CDR2 SASEGT. This CDR3 region has 14 residues. V was clipped by 6 bases and J by 2 bases, with 14 bases between them. The DNA of the CDR3 is TGTGCCAGCAGCCATGGAGACATCACCTACGAGCAGTACTTC. This codes for CASSHGDITYEQYF.

This clonotype was counted many times. The CDR3: CSALPGLANEQFF. In DNA, the CDR3 is TGCAGTGCCCTGCCGGGACTAGCGAATGAGCAGTTCTTC. V usage is TRBV20-1 and J usage is TRBJ2-1; 10 bases are a match to TRBD2. J was trimmed by 7 bases and V by 6 bases; bases with no gene match: 6. The CDR3 runs 13 residues. Germline-derived CDR1 and CDR2 are DFQATT and SNEGSKA (reference sequence).

This chain uses TRBV2 with TRBJ2-6; D is undetermined. Germline CDR1 is SNHLY and CDR2 is FYNNEI. Trimming took off 1 base at V and 0 bases at J, with 4 bases between the two ends. The CDR3 totals 15 residues. CDR3 region: CASSEVSSGANVLTF. CDR3 DNA sequence: TGTGCCAGCAGTGAAGTCTCCTCTGGGGCCAACGTCCTGACTTTC.

In this sample, this clonotype turned up many times. The chain uses TRBV7-2 and TRBJ1-4; D is unclear. The CDR3 has 14 residues. Germline lookup yields CDR1 SGHTA and CDR2 FQGNSA. Trimming stripped 5 bases from V and 13 bases from J, with 20 bases between. Written as DNA, the CDR3 is TGTGCCAGCAGCCCCACACAAGGACGCGCCGGACTGTTTTTT. It is translated as CASSPTQGRAGLFF.

This clonotype was found many times. The chain recombines TRBV7-9 with TRBJ1-1; 8 bases are shared with TRBD1. The CDR3 contains 15 residues. V shed 5 bases, J shed 2 bases, and the junction held 7 bases outside the gene matches. Germline loops: CDR1 SEHNR, CDR2 FQNEAQ (reference sequence). The CDR3, as DNA: TGTGCCAGCAGCCCGGGGGACAGGAGAAACACTGAAGCTTTCTTT. As protein: CASSPGDRRNTEAFF.

In its sample, this clonotype was seen a few times. The chain combines TRBV29-1 with TRBJ2-2; TRBD2 aligns across 7 bases. The CDR3 runs 14 residues. V dropped 6 bases and J dropped 5; count of bases not matched to a gene: 9. The germline V gene has CDR1 SQVTM and CDR2 ANQGSEA. In nucleotides, the CDR3 is TGCAGCGTCGGGTGGGGGGGAAGAACCGGGGAGCTGTTTTTT. Protein: CSVGWGGRTGELFF.

This sequence joins TRBV19 and TRBJ1-1; 8 bases agree with TRBD1. Germline CDR1 is LNHDA and CDR2 is SQIVND (reference sequence). The CDR3 contains 13 residues. V gave up 3 bases and J gave up 7 bases; unmatched junction bases: 4. CDR3 protein: CASSIGQGSEAFF. In nucleotides, the CDR3 is TGTGCCAGTAGTATCGGACAGGGCAGTGAAGCTTTCTTT. The whole variable domain, remainder taken from reference TRBV19 and TRBJ1-1, is DGGITQSPKYLFRKEGQNVTLSCEQNLNHDAMYWYRQDPGQGLRLIYYSQIVNDFQKGDIAEGYSVSREKKESFPLTVTSAQKNPTAFYLCASSIGQGSEAFFGQGTRLTVV.

This clonotype was counted ten times or more. The V gene is TRBV27, the J gene TRBJ1-1; D call uncertain. The germline V gene encodes CDR1 MNHEY and CDR2 SMNVEV (reference sequence). This CDR3 is built from 18 residues. V was clipped by 2 bases and J by 0 bases, with 19 bases between them. CDR3 in DNA: TGTGCCAGCAGTTTAGATGTCAGACTCCCCGATATGAACACTGAAGCTTTCTTT. This translates into CASSLDVRLPDMNTEAFF.

On this clonotype itself: Mismatch with germline at one junction end may stem from a read error. The V gene is TRBV14, the J gene TRBJ2-2; D is unclear. This CDR3 is 16 amino acids long. CDR1 SGHDN and CDR2 FVKESK come from the germline V gene. The DNA for the CDR3 is TGTGCCAACAGCCAAGCCTGGCGGAGGAACACCGGGGAGCTGTTTTTT. Protein sequence: CANSQAWRRNTGELFF.

This clonotype was recorded at least ten times. The V and J genes are TRBV2 and TRBJ2-3; no clear D. Germline values: CDR1 SNHLY, CDR2 FYNNEI. Trimming stripped 7 bases from V and 5 bases from J, with 13 bases between. The length of the CDR3 is 13 residues. CDR3 sequence reads: CASIGQALDTQYF. CDR3 coding DNA: TGTGCCAGCATCGGCCAGGCCCTAGATACGCAGTATTTT.

This clonotype has at least ten counts. The chain recombines TRBV19 with TRBJ2-1; TRBD2 matches 7 bases. The length of the CDR3 is 14 residues. V was clipped by 5 bases and J by 6 bases; unmatched bases: 7. Germline CDR1 LNHDA, CDR2 SQIVND (reference sequence). In nucleotides, the CDR3 is TGTGCCAGTAGTTATTGGGAGGGCTCCAATGAGCAGTTCTTC. It specifies CASSYWEGSNEQFF.

V usage is TRBV6-1 and J usage is TRBJ1-1; no clear D. Germline V gives CDR1 MNHNS, CDR2 SASEGT. The CDR3 runs 13 residues. Trimming pared 2 bases from V and 0 bases from J, leaving 4 bases between. CDR3 coding DNA: TGTGCCAGCAGTGAATTGATGAACACTGAAGCTTTCTTT. Protein product: CASSELMNTEAFF.

Ten or more counts support this clonotype. It is unclear where the CDR3 begins or ends on the DNA, so no DNA is shown, and the CDR3 is as TCRdb lists it. V gene TRBV6-6 combines with J gene TRBJ2-2. The CDR3 sequence runs 14 residues, both termini included. Germline lookup yields CDR1 MNHNY and CDR2 SVGAGI (reference sequence). Here the CDR3 reads CASSYSFGAGELFF.

The rearrangement uses TRBV20-1 and TRBJ1-4; a weak D match, TRBD1 (6 bases). Trimming took off 3 bases at V and 4 bases at J, with 9 bases between the two ends. The CDR3 spans 13 residues. Germline CDR1 DFQATT, CDR2 SNEGSKA (reference sequence). The CDR3 loop reads CSARDSFNEKLFF. Written as DNA, the CDR3 is TGCAGTGCTAGGGACAGCTTTAATGAAAAACTGTTTTTT.

The chain links TRBV4-2 to TRBJ2-7; no clear D gene. The CDR3 runs 16 residues. Germline V gives CDR1 LGHNA, CDR2 YNFKEQ. Trimming took 1 base from V and 3 from J, leaving 16 bases between them. In DNA, the CDR3 is TGTGCCAGCAGCCAAGCCCGGGCAGATTCGGGCTACGAGCAGTACTTC. This translates into CASSQARADSGYEQYF.

This clonotype was recorded many times. The chain links TRBV6-1 to TRBJ2-3; 13 bases fit TRBD2. The CDR3 covers 16 residues. Germline values: CDR1 MNHNS, CDR2 SASEGT. Unmatched junction bases numbered 8, after V lost 8 bases and J lost 3 bases. In nucleotides, the CDR3 is TGTGCCAGCCGAGGGACTAGCGGGACGTTAACAGATACGCAGTATTTT. Its protein product is CASRGTSGTLTDTQYF.

The V and J genes are TRBV6-2 or TRBV6-3 and TRBJ2-5; 7 bases line up with TRBD1. Germline V gene data show CDR1 as MNHEY and CDR2 as SVGEGT. J lost 4 bases, V lost 10 bases, and 9 bases had no gene match. The CDR3 covers 13 residues. The CDR3 DNA is TGTGCCATCAGCACAGGGGTTGGAGAGACCCAGTACTTC. This translates into CAISTGVGETQYF.

This clonotype was seen ten or more times. The chain combines TRBV20-1 with TRBJ1-5; unclear D gene. Germline CDR1 is DFQATT and CDR2 is SNEGSKA (reference sequence). V lost 0 bases, J lost 9 bases, and 9 bases lay in between. This CDR3 spans 12 amino acids. CDR3 amino acids: CSAREERGPQHF. CDR3 sequence (DNA): TGCAGTGCTAGAGAGGAGCGTGGGCCCCAGCATTTT.

This clonotype was seen a handful of times. V is TRBV5-1 and J is TRBJ2-3; D might be TRBD1 or TRBD2, each matching 5 bases. Germline-derived CDR1 and CDR2 are SGHRS and YFSETQ. V was clipped by 3 bases and J by 2 bases, with 13 bases between them. The CDR3 has 15 residues. CDR3 protein: CASSSEARDTDTQYF. The CDR3 DNA follows: TGCGCCAGCAGCTCGGAGGCCAGGGACACAGATACGCAGTATTTT.

This clonotype was seen many times. The CDR3 region has the DNA TGTGCCAGCAGCTTCATCGAAGATACGCAGTATTTT. It encodes CASSFIEDTQYF. The chain uses TRBV11-2 and TRBJ2-3; D unclear. V shed 3 bases and J shed 5 bases, with 6 bases lying between them. Germline V CDR1 and CDR2: SGHAT, FQNNGV. This CDR3 region has 12 residues.